A single sample gave rise to the 25 T cell receptor beta chains below, sequenced in a study of regulatory T cells in long-lasting Graves disease. With iRepertoire HTBI primers and Arm-PCR of CDR3 regions, TCR beta libraries were built. TCRdb reprocessed the multiplex PCR reads via MiXCR and lists one record per CDR3 protein. The table records around 400,000 distinct CDR3 sequences, 10% to 15% of them present only once. Regarding time point: newly diagnosed GD, antithyroid drugs for less than 3 months. With RNA extracted from PBMCs as input, the TCR library was made. The same sample was also used in a study of T cells in Graves' hyperthyroidism and ophthalmopathy.

The sample in question was peripheral blood mononuclear cells (PBMCs), obtained at new diagnosis, from a patient treated with antithyroid drugs. The source is a woman younger than 35 with Graves disease.

Remarks on this clonotype: A much larger clone differs by one base, so this may be a read error. The final CDR3 position lacks the conserved phenylalanine or tryptophan, pointing to a likely read error. This rearrangement joins TRBV24-1 to TRBJ2-1, with TRBD1 matching over 9 bases. CDR3 length equals 16 residues. From germline, CDR1 is KGHDR and CDR2 SFDVKD. V trimming: 2 bases; J trimming: 6 bases; junction bases outside the gene matches: 7. Here the CDR3 reads CATSDSSGQGRNEQFL. In nucleotides, the CDR3 is TGTGCCACCAGTGATTCGTCGGGACAGGGTCGCAATGAGCAGTTCCTC.

This clonotype has at least ten counts. The rearrangement links TRBV7-8 to TRBJ2-3; 7 bases match TRBD2. This CDR3 contains 15 residues. Germline V gene data show CDR1 as SGHVS and CDR2 as FQNEAQ. Losses at the gene ends were 7 bases for V and 1 base for J; bases not matched to a gene: 8. The CDR3 DNA is TGTGCCAGCAACCGGGAGCGGGATCGCACAGATACGCAGTATTTT. Translation: CASNRERDRTDTQYF.

This clonotype was recorded at least ten times. The gene calls are TRBV7-3 and TRBJ1-1; 7 bases align to TRBD1. CDR3 length: 15 amino acids. CDR1 SGHTA and CDR2 FQGTGA come from the germline V gene. The V segment lost 3 bases and the J segment 0 bases; nucleotides outside the gene matches: 4. CDR3: CASSLGQQLNTEAFF. The CDR3 bases are TGTGCCAGCAGCTTGGGACAGCAACTGAACACTGAAGCTTTCTTT.

This clonotype was observed at least ten times. This rearrangement joins TRBV28 to TRBJ2-5; D may correspond to TRBD1 or TRBD2 (5 bases each). Germline V gene lookup returns CDR1 MDHEN and CDR2 SYDVKM. V was clipped by 1 base and J by 5 bases, with 11 bases between them. The CDR3 sequence is 14 residues long. CDR3 loop: CASSLSGTGETQYF. CDR3 sequence (DNA): TGTGCCAGCAGTTTATCTGGGACCGGGGAGACCCAGTACTTC.

Notes on this clonotype: A much more abundant neighbour one base away suggests this may be a read error. The J gene is TRBJ1-1, the V gene TRBV4-2; D possibly corresponds to TRBD1 (6 bases). The germline V gene has CDR1 LGHNA and CDR2 YNFKEQ. CDR3 length equals 14 residues. In nucleotides, the CDR3 is TGTGCCAGCGGCCAACCGGGACACAACACTGAAGCTTTCTTT. Protein: CASGQPGHNTEAFF.

The rearrangement links TRBV6-1 to TRBJ2-7; tentatively, D is TRBD1 (5 bases). Germline loops: CDR1 MNHNS, CDR2 SASEGT. V shed 5 bases and J shed 1 base, with 15 bases lying between them. The CDR3 extends over 15 amino acids. The CDR3 loop reads CASSPDSASSYEQYV. CDR3 sequence (DNA): TGTGCCAGCAGTCCCGACAGTGCTTCTTCCTACGAGCAGTACGTC.

This clonotype occurred many times. CDR3 sequence reads: CATTRDMNTEAFF. Written as DNA, the CDR3 is TGTGCTACTACCCGTGATATGAACACTGAAGCTTTCTTT. The V and J genes are TRBV12-3 or TRBV12-4 and TRBJ1-1; D is unresolved. This CDR3 is built from 13 residues.

The CDR3 is CASLLALQETQYF. CDR3 in DNA: TGTGCCAGCCTCCTTGCGCTGCAAGAGACCCAGTACTTC. This sequence joins TRBV6-1 and TRBJ2-5, with D unresolved. The germline gives CDR1 MNHNS, CDR2 SASEGT. The V end lost 8 bases, the J end lost 2 bases, and 12 bases lay between the germline ends. The CDR3 extends over 13 amino acids.

This chain connects TRBV7-9 to TRBJ2-7; D is perhaps TRBD1 (6 bases). The ends were cut back, 1 base at V and 0 bases at J, with 13 bases in the middle. The CDR3 covers 16 residues. The V gene's germline CDR1 is SEHNR and CDR2 FQNEAQ (reference sequence). The CDR3 is CASSLGGQKSSYEQYF. The CDR3 DNA reads TGTGCCAGCAGCTTAGGGGGGCAAAAGAGCTCCTACGAGCAGTACTTC.

This clonotype was detected ten times or more. This chain links TRBV20-1 with TRBJ2-1; 11 bases are shared with TRBD2. The CDR3 sequence is 19 residues long. From germline, CDR1 is DFQATT and CDR2 SNEGSKA (reference sequence). V shed 1 base and J 3 bases; nucleotides not matched to a gene: 14. CDR3 in DNA: TGCAGTGCTAGAGCGCTAGCGGGAGGCCCGATCCCCTTCTACAATGAGCAGTTCTTC. Protein: CSARALAGGPIPFYNEQFF.

This clonotype came up many times. J is TRBJ1-6 and V is TRBV27; a weak D match, TRBD1 (6 bases). V gave up 4 bases and J gave up 14 bases, with 24 bases separating them. The CDR3 covers 16 residues. Germline V gene data show CDR1 as MNHEY and CDR2 as SMNVEV (reference sequence). The chain's CDR3 is CASSSPYLTGIGSLHF. The CDR3 nucleotides read TGTGCCAGCAGTTCCCCATATCTAACAGGGATCGGATCCCTCCACTTT.

This clonotype was counted ten times or more. The genes are TRBV12-3 or TRBV12-4 and TRBJ2-5; 11 nucleotides align to TRBD2. With V trimmed by 3 bases and J by 4 bases, 4 bases remained unmatched. The CDR3 length is 15 residues. Here the CDR3 reads CASSLALAGGETQYF. CDR3 coding DNA: TGTGCCAGCAGTTTGGCGCTAGCGGGAGGAGAGACCCAGTACTTC.

The table lists this clonotype with a count of one. With a much larger clone just one base away, this may be a read error. This sequence joins TRBV7-2 and TRBJ1-2; D is undetermined. The CDR3 covers 14 residues. The germline gives CDR1 SGHTA, CDR2 FQGNSA. The CDR3 DNA follows: TGTGCCAGCAGCTACCGGACTCAAGATTATGGCCACACCTTC. It yields the protein CASSYRTQDYGHTF.

The chain has TRBV20-1 and TRBJ2-5; D tentatively reads TRBD1 or TRBD2 (5 bases each). With 6 bases removed from V and 4 bases from J, the gap between germline ends came to 15 bases. Looked up from germline, CDR1 is DFQATT and CDR2 is SNEGSKA (reference sequence). The CDR3 loop spans 13 amino acids. The CDR3 loop is CSAPRGPGETQYF. DNA of the CDR3: TGCAGTGCCCCTCGGGGACCAGGAGAGACCCAGTACTTC.

The chain joins TRBV12-3 or TRBV12-4 to TRBJ2-1; the D gene is possibly TRBD1 (6 bases). The CDR3 loop spans 12 amino acids. Between the trimmed V and J ends, which lost 5 bases and 8 bases, there was a span of 10 bases. CDR3: CASSPRGYEQFF. The CDR3 DNA follows: TGTGCCAGCAGTCCAAGGGGGTATGAGCAGTTCTTC.

A word on this clonotype: The junction departs from germline at one end; a sequencing error may be responsible. The chain links TRBV29-1 to TRBJ2-7; D is uncertain. In germline, CDR1 is SQVTM, CDR2 ANQGSEA. The CDR3 extends over 11 amino acids. This CDR3 is CSAGDSYKQYF. The CDR3, as DNA: TGCAGCGCCGGCGACTCCTACAAGCAGTACTTC.

This clonotype was counted ten times or more. The chain uses TRBV7-9 and TRBJ2-1, with 9 bases identical to TRBD1. After removal of 4 bases from V and 5 bases from J, the junction contained 9 bases not matched to a gene. The CDR3 has 16 amino acids. CDR1 is SEHNR, CDR2 FQNEAQ, per germline (reference sequence). CDR3 sequence reads: CASSYEPGQGDNEQFF. In DNA form, the CDR3 reads TGTGCCAGCAGCTATGAACCGGGACAGGGCGACAATGAGCAGTTCTTC.

This clonotype was recorded a few times. The genes are TRBV24-1 and TRBJ2-1, with D possibly called TRBD1 or TRBD2 (5 bases each). Trimming left V 9 bases short and J 3 bases short, with 17 bases between. This CDR3 contains 15 residues. Germline CDR1 and CDR2: KGHDR and SFDVKD. This CDR3 is CATQNGTAYYNEQFF. CDR3 DNA: TGTGCCACCCAAAATGGGACCGCCTACTACAATGAGCAGTTCTTC.

This clonotype was found a few times. This chain links TRBV10-2 with TRBJ2-2, with a tentative D call TRBD1 (5 bases). From germline, CDR1 is WSHSY and CDR2 SAAADI. Between the trimmed V and J ends, which lost 0 bases and 7 bases, there was a span of 12 bases. The CDR3 covers 15 residues. CDR3 sequence (DNA): TGCGCCAGCAGTGAGTCCGCAGGGTTCGGCGGGGAGCTGTTTTTT. Translation gives CASSESAGFGGELFF.

The chain joins TRBV20-1 to TRBJ2-1; 7 bases match TRBD2. Germline lookup yields CDR1 DFQATT and CDR2 SNEGSKA (reference sequence). The CDR3 runs 12 residues. Germline trimming cut 2 bases from V and 6 bases from J; bases unmatched to any gene: 1. CDR3: CSARPSGNEQFF. CDR3 sequence (DNA): TGCAGTGCTAGACCTAGCGGCAATGAGCAGTTCTTC.

V and J are TRBV14 and TRBJ2-5; TRBD1 aligns across 7 bases. Germline V gene data show CDR1 as SGHDN and CDR2 as FVKESK. The CDR3 is made up of 15 amino acids. V trimming: 3 bases; J trimming: 7 bases; junction bases outside the gene matches: 11. CDR3 region: CASSQETGTDGTQYF. CDR3 nucleotides: TGTGCCAGCAGCCAGGAGACCGGGACAGATGGGACCCAGTACTTC.

This clonotype has only a few counts. The genes are TRBV27 and TRBJ2-7; D not resolved. Germline values: CDR1 MNHEY, CDR2 SMNVEV (reference sequence). The CDR3 totals 13 residues. V dropped 5 bases and J dropped 3 bases, with 11 bases sitting between them. CDR3 coding DNA: TGTGCCAGCAGTCCCCTGACAAACTACGAGCAGTACTTC. Translating it yields CASSPLTNYEQYF.

Only a few counts were recorded for this clonotype. The rearrangement links TRBV19 to TRBJ2-3; D might be TRBD2 (6 bases). The V end was cut by 3 bases, the J end by 2 bases, with 12 bases between. The germline gives CDR1 LNHDA, CDR2 SQIVND (reference sequence). This CDR3 spans 15 amino acids. The CDR3 DNA is TGTGCCAGTAGTATCGGGAGACAGACCACAGATACGCAGTATTTT. Amino acids: CASSIGRQTTDTQYF.

Only a few counts were recorded for this clonotype. The CDR3 nucleotides are TGTGCCAGCAGCGCGGCTCCCAATGTGGGGTTAAGGGACACTGAAGCTTTCTTT. Encoded protein: CASSAAPNVGLRDTEAFF. The J gene is TRBJ1-1, the V gene TRBV9, with D unresolved. The V and J ends lost 3 bases and 3 bases respectively, with 24 bases between them. The CDR3 spans 18 residues. Germline V CDR1 and CDR2: SGDLS, YYNGEE.

This clonotype was counted at least ten times. The chain is built from TRBV3-1 and TRBJ2-5; 8 positions match TRBD2. The CDR3 length is 14 residues. Germline loops: CDR1 LGHDT, CDR2 YNNKEL (reference sequence). The V gene end was trimmed by 8 bases and the J gene end by 2 bases; junction bases not matched to a gene: 7. The CDR3 sequence is CASHQASGQETQYF. In DNA form, the CDR3 reads TGTGCCAGCCACCAGGCTAGCGGGCAAGAGACCCAGTACTTC.